These 27 T cell receptor beta chains came from one sample sequenced in a study of cytomegalovirus exposure and HLA in healthy donors (dated by TCRdb to the late 2010s). Preparation of the library involved the immunoSEQ multiplex PCR assay. For the multiplex PCR, a mixture combining 60 forward primers for TCR Vbeta segments and 13 reverse primers for TCR Jbeta segments was used. TCRdb holds this immuneACCESS table with in-frame rearrangements only. Some clones are missing; in checked studies, unresolved V genes explain under half, and the rest has no known cause. This sample is represented by about 150,000 clones; about three quarters of them were singletons. The ten largest account for 1.4% of the sample. The specimen was PBMCs. These receptors all stem from a woman in her twenties or thirties in good health and CMV-seropositive.

This chain joins TRBV5-4 and TRBJ2-2; D might be TRBD1 (6 bases). V gave up 2 bases and J gave up 6 bases, with 8 bases separating them. The germline gives CDR1 SGHNT, CDR2 YYREEE (reference sequence). The CDR3 contains 13 residues. Here the CDR3 DNA reads TGTGCCAGCAGCTTTGGGGGCGCCGGGGAGCTGTTTTTT. Translated: CASSFGGAGELFF.

The chain joins TRBV7-2 to TRBJ2-5, with a weak D call TRBD1 (6 bases). V was pared by 7 bases and J by 14 bases, with 23 bases between. This CDR3 region has 13 residues. Germline values: CDR1 SGHTA, CDR2 FQGNSA. CDR3 coding DNA: TGTGCCAGCACCCTAGGGGGTCGGGACGGCCAATACTTC. Amino acids: CASTLGGRDGQYF.

The CDR3 nucleotides read TGTGCCAGCTCACCCCCAGGGGAAGGCTACACCTTC. Translated, it gives CASSPPGEGYTF. The chain carries TRBV18 and TRBJ1-2; possibly TRBD1 for D (6 bases). The V end was cut by 3 bases, the J end by 8 bases, with 10 bases between. This CDR3 contains 12 residues. The germline V gene encodes CDR1 KGHSH and CDR2 LQKENI.

A single count supports this clone. V gene TRBV6-6 combines with J gene TRBJ2-2; D gene uncertain. Gene TRBJ1-3 matches the end of the DNA better, so the J call may be wrong. The V gene's germline CDR1 is MNHNY and CDR2 SVGAGI (reference sequence). This CDR3 region has 14 residues. CDR3 nucleotide sequence: TGTGCCAGCAGCCTTGGACTGCTCGGAAACACCATATATTTT. Translated, it gives CASSLGLLGNTIYF.

The V and J genes are TRBV5-1 and TRBJ2-7; 15 nucleotides align to TRBD2. Losses at the gene ends were 4 bases for V and 4 bases for J; bases not matched to a gene: 3. CDR1 is SGHRS and CDR2 is YFSETQ in the germline V gene. The CDR3 consists of 15 residues. CDR3 bases: TGCGCCAGCAGCCCCGGGACTAGCGGGAGGTACGAGCAGTACTTC. This translates into CASSPGTSGRYEQYF.

This clone was seen once. The chain couples TRBV9 to TRBJ2-3; a possible D gene is TRBD2 (5 bases). The CDR3 covers 14 residues. The ends were cut back, 0 bases at V and 2 bases at J, with 7 bases in the middle. From germline, CDR1 is SGDLS and CDR2 YYNGEE. The CDR3 nucleotides are TGTGCCAGCAGCGTAGACGGGAACACAGATACGCAGTATTTT. This codes for CASSVDGNTDTQYF.

J is TRBJ1-1 and V is TRBV10-3; a weak D match, TRBD1 (5 bases). The V end was cut by 6 bases, the J end by 4 bases, with 9 bases between. Germline V gene lookup returns CDR1 ENHRY and CDR2 SYGVKD. The CDR3 runs to 12 residues. The CDR3 DNA sequence: TGTGCCATCAGCACAGGCGGCACTGAAGCTTTCTTT. Encoded protein: CAISTGGTEAFF.

The chain uses TRBV28 and TRBJ2-4; D unresolved. Germline assignment: CDR1 MDHEN and CDR2 SYDVKM. The CDR3 spans 13 residues. With 3 bases removed from V and 11 bases from J, the gap between germline ends came to 14 bases. CDR3 residues: CASSFFGGTFQYF. The CDR3 coding sequence is TGTGCCAGCAGTTTTTTCGGCGGTACTTTTCAGTACTTC.

In its sample, this clone was seen a few times. The chain has TRBV7-8 and TRBJ1-2; 9 bases align to TRBD1. The germline V gene has CDR1 SGHVS and CDR2 FQNEAQ. The V and J ends lost 4 bases and 8 bases, in that order; junction bases with no gene match: 11. This CDR3 contains 15 residues. The CDR3 bases are TGTGCCAGCAGCTCCTTAACAGGGGGCCTTGGAGGCTACACCTTC. It is translated as CASSSLTGGLGGYTF.

The chain recombines TRBV11-2 with TRBJ1-5, with D hard to call. V lost 5 bases and J lost 6, with 11 bases in between. CDR1 is SGHAT, CDR2 FQNNGV, per germline. The length of the CDR3 is 13 residues. CDR3 DNA: TGTGCCAGCAGCAAAAATGGCCCTCAGCCCCAGCATTTT. Translation: CASSKNGPQPQHF.

V is TRBV2 and J is TRBJ2-3, with TRBD2 identical over 9 bases. CDR1 is SNHLY and CDR2 is FYNNEI in the germline V gene. This CDR3 has 15 residues. With V trimmed by 4 bases and J by 6 bases, 8 bases remained unmatched. The CDR3 is CASSGLAALRDTQYF. DNA of the CDR3: TGTGCCAGCAGTGGACTAGCGGCCCTACGGGATACGCAGTATTTT. Supplemented by reference TRBV2 and TRBJ2-3, the full variable domain reads EPEVTQTPSHQVTQMGQEVILRCVPISNHLYFYWYRQILGQKVEFLVSFYNNEISEKSEIFDDQFSVERPDGSNFTLKIRSTKLEDSAMYFCASSGLAALRDTQYFGPGTRLTVL.

CDR3 protein: CASSSGQGRNTEAFF. The CDR3 nucleotides read TGTGCCAGCAGCTCAGGACAGGGAAGAAACACTGAAGCTTTCTTT. The chain links TRBV5-4 to TRBJ1-1; TRBD1 aligns across 8 bases. Germline values: CDR1 SGHNT, CDR2 YYREEE (reference sequence). V lost 3 bases to trimming and J lost 2 bases; unmatched junction nucleotides: 6. The length of the CDR3 is 15 residues.

The CDR3 region is CASSLGSLGALNTEAFF. DNA of the CDR3: TGTGCCAGCAGCCTTGGATCTCTAGGGGCTCTGAACACTGAAGCTTTCTTT. The chain is built from TRBV2 and TRBJ1-1; TRBD1 is a possible D gene (5 bases). V was cut by 6 bases and J by 0 bases, with 20 bases left in between. The CDR3 totals 17 residues. Germline V gene lookup returns CDR1 SNHLY and CDR2 FYNNEI.

The CDR3 nucleotides are TGTGCCAGCAGCTACGGGTACACCGGGGAGCTGTTTTTT. This translates into CASSYGYTGELFF. The chain uses TRBV7-2 and TRBJ2-2; D gene unclear. The V gene lost 4 bases and the J gene lost 3 bases, with 6 bases spanning the gap. Per the germline V gene, CDR1 is SGHTA and CDR2 is FQGNSA. The CDR3 is made up of 13 amino acids. Full variable domain (missing parts from reference TRBV7-2 and TRBJ2-2): GAGVSQSPSNKVTEKGKDVELRCDPISGHTALYWYRQSLGQGLEFLIYFQGNSAPDKSGLPSDRFSAERTGGSVSTLTIQRTQQEDSAVYLCASSYGYTGELFFGEGSRLTVL.

The chain employs TRBV9 and TRBJ1-2; D is uncertain. V was clipped by 0 bases and J by 8 bases, with 17 bases between them. Per the germline V gene, CDR1 is SGDLS and CDR2 is YYNGEE. The CDR3 consists of 15 residues. The DNA for the CDR3 is TGTGCCAGCAGCGTAGGTTCCTCGGGGAGAGGGGGCTACACCTTC. Translation gives CASSVGSSGRGGYTF.

In nucleotides, the CDR3 is TGTGCCAGCAGTGTCAGACTAGCGGGATTTGAGGCCGGGGAGCTGTTTTTT. This translates into CASSVRLAGFEAGELFF. The gene calls are TRBV2 and TRBJ2-2, with 11 bases lining up with TRBD2. Trimming cost V 4 bases and J 6 bases; bases outside gene matches: 10. This CDR3 spans 17 amino acids. Germline V gene lookup returns CDR1 SNHLY and CDR2 FYNNEI. Together with reference TRBV2 and TRBJ2-2, the CDR3 gives the full variable domain: EPEVTQTPSHQVTQMGQEVILRCVPISNHLYFYWYRQILGQKVEFLVSFYNNEISEKSEIFDDQFSVERPDGSNFTLKIRSTKLEDSAMYFCASSVRLAGFEAGELFFGEGSRLTVL.

This clone was seen more than once but under ten times. The V and J genes are TRBV7-6 and TRBJ2-5, with 11 bases lining up with TRBD2. Germline CDR1 is SGHVS and CDR2 is FNYEAQ. The CDR3 has 15 residues. The junction had 7 bases not matched to a gene; V was cut back by 5 bases and J by 5 bases. CDR3 sequence reads: CASSPGLAGSETQYF. CDR3 nucleotides: TGTGCCAGCAGCCCCGGACTAGCGGGCAGCGAGACCCAGTACTTC.

This clone occurred once. The chain employs TRBV28 and TRBJ2-7; 12 positions agree with TRBD2. The CDR3 runs to 15 residues. Germline V gene lookup returns CDR1 MDHEN and CDR2 SYDVKM. V was pared by 5 bases and J by 4 bases, with 6 bases of the junction left unmatched. CDR3 nucleotides: TGTGCCAGCAGTCCACGGACTAGCGGGATATACGAGCAGTACTTC. It specifies CASSPRTSGIYEQYF. Based on the CDR3 plus reference TRBV28 and TRBJ2-7, the full variable domain is DVKVTQSSRYLVKRTGEKVFLECVQDMDHENMFWYRQDPGLGLRLIYFSYDVKMKEKGDIPEGYSVSREKKERFSLILESASTNQTSMYLCASSPRTSGIYEQYFGPGTRLTVT.

In its sample, this clone was seen a few times. The gene calls are TRBV7-2 and TRBJ2-7; 8 nucleotides agree with TRBD1. The CDR3 has 15 residues. With 5 bases clipped from V and 4 bases from J, the junction kept 10 bases outside the gene matches. CDR1 and CDR2 from the germline V gene are SGHTA and FQGNSA. The CDR3 loop reads CASSPWTGIMYEQYF. The CDR3 nucleotides are TGTGCCAGCAGCCCCTGGACAGGGATTATGTACGAGCAGTACTTC.

V usage is TRBV9 and J usage is TRBJ1-1; 7 nucleotides match TRBD1. The CDR3 loop spans 14 amino acids. V lost 3 bases to trimming and J lost 1 base; unmatched junction nucleotides: 3. Per germline, CDR1 SGDLS and CDR2 YYNGEE. The CDR3 sequence is CASSEGQPNTEAFF. CDR3 DNA sequence: TGTGCCAGCAGCGAGGGACAGCCGAACACTGAAGCTTTCTTT.

The chain uses TRBV30 and TRBJ1-1, with D possibly being TRBD1 (5 bases). Trimming removed 0 bases at V and 4 bases at J, with 12 bases between. The CDR3 is 14 amino acids. In germline, CDR1 is GTSNPN, CDR2 SVGIG (reference sequence). The CDR3 nucleotides are TGTGCCTGGAGTGTATCTGGGGGGAGCACTGAAGCTTTCTTT. Its translation: CAWSVSGGSTEAFF.

The gene calls are TRBV10-3 and TRBJ2-3, with a tentative D call TRBD1 (6 bases). Looked up from germline, CDR1 is ENHRY and CDR2 is SYGVKD. The CDR3 consists of 15 residues. V was pared by 3 bases and J by 0 bases, with 10 bases between. The CDR3 nucleotides read TGTGCCATCAGTGACGGACAGTCTAGCACAGATACGCAGTATTTT. It yields the protein CAISDGQSSTDTQYF.

This clone was recorded a few times. The chain couples TRBV7-8 to TRBJ2-1, with D tentatively TRBD2 (6 bases). V was trimmed by 2 bases and J by 6 bases, leaving 20 bases between them. Germline V gene sequence: CDR1 SGHVS, CDR2 FQNEAQ. This CDR3 is 17 amino acids long. The CDR3 reads CASSLPAAGAPTNEQFF. The CDR3 coding sequence is TGTGCCAGCAGCTTACCAGCAGCGGGCGCCCCGACCAATGAGCAGTTCTTC.

The CDR3: CASSFQGMRGNIQYF. DNA of the CDR3: TGTGCCAGCAGCTTCCAGGGGATGAGGGGAAACATTCAGTACTTC. The chain has TRBV11-3 and TRBJ2-4; D is possibly TRBD1 (6 bases). Germline V lookup: CDR1 SGHNT, CDR2 YENEEA. Trimming left V 3 bases short and J 6 bases short, with 15 bases between. This CDR3 is built from 15 residues.

The chain links TRBV9 to TRBJ2-1, with TRBD2 matching 7 bases. The length of the CDR3 is 12 residues. Germline assignment: CDR1 SGDLS and CDR2 YYNGEE. The V segment lost 4 bases and the J segment 6 bases; nucleotides outside the gene matches: 1. As DNA, the CDR3 is TGTGCCAGCAGCCCTAGCGGCAATGAGCAGTTCTTC. This gives the protein CASSPSGNEQFF. Full variable domain (missing parts from reference TRBV9 and TRBJ2-1): DSGVTQTPKHLITATGQRVTLRCSPRSGDLSVYWYQQSLDQGLQFLIQYYNGEERAKGNILERFSAQQFPDLHSELNLSSLELGDSALYFCASSPSGNEQFFGPGTRLTVL.

Comment on this clone: One junction end does not reproduce the germline sequence, and a read error may be involved. This rearrangement joins TRBV5-1 to TRBJ2-7; possibly TRBD2 for D (5 bases). The V gene's germline CDR1 is SGHRS and CDR2 YFSETQ. The CDR3 length is 15 residues. The CDR3 reads CASSRGGGSSYEQYF. The CDR3 DNA follows: TGCGCTAGCAGCCGGGGTGGTGGGAGCTCCTACGAGCAGTACTTC.

The J gene is TRBJ2-7, the V gene TRBV4-2; 10 nucleotides agree with TRBD2. Germline CDR1 is LGHNA and CDR2 is YNFKEQ. The CDR3 has 16 amino acids. The J segment lost 4 bases and the V segment lost 3 bases, leaving 9 bases of the junction unmatched. CDR3 residues: CASSQAGLAMSYEQYF. The CDR3 region has the DNA TGTGCCAGCAGCCAGGCGGGACTAGCGATGAGTTACGAGCAGTACTTC.